These 5 T cell receptor beta chains originate from one sample sequenced in a study of shared clonotypes between healthy human individuals. TCRdb's copy holds only in-frame clones and misses some; the assay was immunoSEQ multiplex PCR. The sample carries about 1 million clones, approximately 70% recorded once. Material for sequencing was memory CD4+ T cells sorted from blood. The subset: CD45RA-negative fraction. The receptor set was obtained from a man between 18 and 29 years old in good health.

V usage is TRBV11-2 and J usage is TRBJ1-2; D possibly corresponds to TRBD1 (5 bases). CDR3 length: 12 amino acids. The V gene's germline CDR1 is SGHAT and CDR2 FQNNGV. With 5 bases removed from V and 7 bases from J, the gap between germline ends came to 11 bases. For the CDR3, the DNA is TGTGCCAGCAGCATAGGACAAGGTGGCTACACCTTC. Translated, it gives CASSIGQGGYTF. The whole variable domain, filled in from reference TRBV11-2 and TRBJ1-2, reads EAGVAQSPRYKIIEKRQSVAFWCNPISGHATLYWYQQILGQGPKLLIQFQNNGVVDDSQLPKDRFSAERLKGVDSTLKIQPAKLEDSAVYLCASSIGQGGYTFGSGTRLTVV.

This chain connects TRBV11-2 to TRBJ2-7; TRBD2 matches 8 bases. The CDR3 runs 13 residues. Trimming cost V 6 bases and J 5 bases; bases outside gene matches: 6. Germline V gene lookup returns CDR1 SGHAT and CDR2 FQNNGV. CDR3 loop: CASRPGLGDEQYF. CDR3 coding DNA: TGTGCCAGCAGGCCGGGACTAGGAGACGAGCAGTACTTC.

The rearrangement joins TRBV28 to TRBJ1-1; unclear D gene. Looked up from germline, CDR1 is MDHEN and CDR2 is SYDVKM. V lost 5 bases and J lost 1, with 14 bases in between. The CDR3 covers 15 residues. CDR3 sequence (DNA): TGTGCCAGCAGTGGCCGGGATCTGGGGAACACTGAAGCTTTCTTT. As protein: CASSGRDLGNTEAFF.

In its sample, this clone was seen a few times. The rearrangement joins TRBV21-1 to TRBJ2-3; the D call TRBD1 from the table was never checked on the DNA. TRBV21-1 is reported as a pseudogene. The CDR3 contains 17 residues. The CDR3 loop is CASRKGAPGPSTDTQYF. Written as DNA, the CDR3 is TGTGCCAGTCGCAAGGGGGCCCCTGGGCCTAGCACAGATACGCAGTATTTT.

This clone has only one observation. This chain joins TRBV5-1 and TRBJ2-7, with 7 bases aligning to TRBD1. Germline V lookup: CDR1 SGHRS, CDR2 YFSETQ. CDR3 size: 15 residues. Losses at the gene ends were 4 bases for V and 2 bases for J; bases not matched to a gene: 9. CDR3 sequence reads: CASSTPGTAAYEQYF. The CDR3 coding sequence is TGCGCCAGCAGCACACCCGGGACAGCAGCCTACGAGCAGTACTTC.